This entry concerns a single TCR beta chain. Using a J-beta primer mix together with a sample-barcoded 5' primer, a second PCR was run for about 6 to 12 cycles. TCRdb redid the calling of the 5' RACE reads with MiXCR, one entry per CDR3 protein. This table holds about 830,000 distinct CDR3 sequences, under 80% found once. The CDR3 contains 15 residues. Per germline, CDR1 SNHLY and CDR2 FYNNEI. V gave up 6 bases and J gave up 0 bases, with 9 bases separating them. This sample is drawn from a study of blood T cells in healthy people across ages. This receptor was identified in a man aged 30-40 years in good health. The chain carries TRBV2 and TRBJ1-6; weak D call: TRBD1 (5 bases). Specimen: blood. The CDR3 DNA is TGTGCCAGCAGGACAGAAAGCTCCTATAATTCACCCCTCCACTTT. Its protein product is CASRTESSYNSPLHF. The complete variable domain, with remaining parts taken from reference TRBV2 and TRBJ1-6, reads EPEVTQTPSHQVTQMGQEVILRCVPISNHLYFYWYRQILGQKVEFLVSFYNNEISEKSEIFDDQFSVERPDGSNFTLKIRSTKLEDSAMYFCASRTESSYNSPLHFGNGTRLTVT.